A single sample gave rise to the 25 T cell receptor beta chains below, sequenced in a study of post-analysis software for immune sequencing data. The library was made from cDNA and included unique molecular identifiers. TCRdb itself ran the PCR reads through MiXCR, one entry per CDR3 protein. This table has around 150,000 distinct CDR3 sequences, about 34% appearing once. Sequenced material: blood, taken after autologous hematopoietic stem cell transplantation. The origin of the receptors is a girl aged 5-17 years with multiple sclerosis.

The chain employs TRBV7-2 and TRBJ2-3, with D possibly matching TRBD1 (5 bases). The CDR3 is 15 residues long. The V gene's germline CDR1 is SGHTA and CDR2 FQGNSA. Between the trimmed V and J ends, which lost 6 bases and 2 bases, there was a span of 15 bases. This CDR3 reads CASSLRLGDTDTQYF. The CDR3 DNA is TGTGCCAGCAGTCTTAGGTTAGGGGACACAGATACGCAGTATTTT.

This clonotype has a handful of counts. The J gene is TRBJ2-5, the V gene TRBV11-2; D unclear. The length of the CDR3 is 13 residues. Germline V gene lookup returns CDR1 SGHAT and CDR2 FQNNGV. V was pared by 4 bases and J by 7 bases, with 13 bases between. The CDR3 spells CASSSRWRGTQYF. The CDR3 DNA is TGTGCCAGCAGCTCCCGGTGGCGTGGGACCCAGTACTTC.

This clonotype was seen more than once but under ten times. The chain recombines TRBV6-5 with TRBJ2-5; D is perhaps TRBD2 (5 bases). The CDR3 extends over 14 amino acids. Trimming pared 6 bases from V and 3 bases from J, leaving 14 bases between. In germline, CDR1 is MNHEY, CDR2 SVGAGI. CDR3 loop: CASRSSRVEETQYF. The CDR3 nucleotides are TGTGCCAGCAGGTCTTCGAGGGTCGAAGAGACCCAGTACTTC.

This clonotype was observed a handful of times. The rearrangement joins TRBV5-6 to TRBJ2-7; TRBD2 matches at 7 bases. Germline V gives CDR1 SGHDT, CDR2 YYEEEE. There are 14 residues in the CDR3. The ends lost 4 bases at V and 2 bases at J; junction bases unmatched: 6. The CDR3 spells CASSLSGTTYEQYF. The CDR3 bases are TGTGCCAGCAGCCTGTCCGGGACTACCTACGAGCAGTACTTC.

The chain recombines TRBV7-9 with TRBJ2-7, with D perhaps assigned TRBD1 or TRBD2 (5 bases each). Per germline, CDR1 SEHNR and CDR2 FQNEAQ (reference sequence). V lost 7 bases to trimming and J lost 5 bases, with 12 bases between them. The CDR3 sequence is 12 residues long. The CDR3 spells CASTFGDDEQYF. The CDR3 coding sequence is TGTGCCAGCACCTTCGGGGACGACGAGCAGTACTTC.

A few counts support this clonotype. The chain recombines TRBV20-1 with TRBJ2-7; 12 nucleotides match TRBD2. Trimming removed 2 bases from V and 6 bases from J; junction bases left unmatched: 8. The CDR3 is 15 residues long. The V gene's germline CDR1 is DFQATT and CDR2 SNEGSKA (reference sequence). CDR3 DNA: TGCAGTGCTAGATTGACTAGCGGGAGCCAAGGCGAGCAGTACTTC. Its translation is CSARLTSGSQGEQYF.

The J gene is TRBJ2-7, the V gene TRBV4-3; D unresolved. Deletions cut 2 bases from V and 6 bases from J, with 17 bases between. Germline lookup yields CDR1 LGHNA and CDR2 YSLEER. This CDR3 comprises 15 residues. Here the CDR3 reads CASSQHYQQGFEQYF. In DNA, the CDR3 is TGCGCCAGCAGCCAACATTATCAACAAGGCTTCGAGCAGTACTTC.

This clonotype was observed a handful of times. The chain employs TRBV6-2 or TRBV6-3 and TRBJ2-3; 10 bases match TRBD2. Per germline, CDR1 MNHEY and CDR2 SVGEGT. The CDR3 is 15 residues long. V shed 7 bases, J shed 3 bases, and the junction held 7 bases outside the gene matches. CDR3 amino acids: CASTEWGLATDTQYF. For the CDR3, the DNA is TGTGCCAGCACCGAGTGGGGACTAGCGACAGATACGCAGTATTTT.

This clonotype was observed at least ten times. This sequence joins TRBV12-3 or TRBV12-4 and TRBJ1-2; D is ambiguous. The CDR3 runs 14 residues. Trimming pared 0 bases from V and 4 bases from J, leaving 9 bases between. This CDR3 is CASSLADGPYGYTF. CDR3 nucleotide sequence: TGTGCCAGCAGTTTAGCCGACGGCCCCTATGGCTACACCTTC.

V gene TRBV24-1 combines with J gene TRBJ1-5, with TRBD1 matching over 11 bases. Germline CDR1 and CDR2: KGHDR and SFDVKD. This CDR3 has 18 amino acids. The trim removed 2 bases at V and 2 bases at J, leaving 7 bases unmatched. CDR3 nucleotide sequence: TGTGCCACCAGTGATTCCCGGGACAGGGGGATCGGCAATCAGCCCCAGCATTTT. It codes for CATSDSRDRGIGNQPQHF.

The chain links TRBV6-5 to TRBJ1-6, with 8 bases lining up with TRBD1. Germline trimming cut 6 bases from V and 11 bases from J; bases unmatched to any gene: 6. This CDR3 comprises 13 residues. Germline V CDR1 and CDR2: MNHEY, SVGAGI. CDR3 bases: TGTGCCAGCAGCCGCCCACAGGGGGCACCCCTCCACTTT. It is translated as CASSRPQGAPLHF.

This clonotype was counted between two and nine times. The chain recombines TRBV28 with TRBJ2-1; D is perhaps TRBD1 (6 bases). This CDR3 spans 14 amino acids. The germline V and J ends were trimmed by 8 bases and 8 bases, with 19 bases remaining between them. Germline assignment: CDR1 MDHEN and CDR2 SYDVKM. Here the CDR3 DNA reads TGTGCCAGCCGAGGGGGAACAGGTTGGGATGAGCAGTTCTTC. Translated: CASRGGTGWDEQFF.

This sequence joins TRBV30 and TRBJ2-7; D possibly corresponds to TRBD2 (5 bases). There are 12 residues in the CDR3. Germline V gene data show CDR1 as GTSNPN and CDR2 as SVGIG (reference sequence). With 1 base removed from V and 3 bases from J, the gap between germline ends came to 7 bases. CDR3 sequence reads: CAWSEDYYEQYF. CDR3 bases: TGTGCCTGGAGTGAAGACTACTACGAGCAGTACTTC.

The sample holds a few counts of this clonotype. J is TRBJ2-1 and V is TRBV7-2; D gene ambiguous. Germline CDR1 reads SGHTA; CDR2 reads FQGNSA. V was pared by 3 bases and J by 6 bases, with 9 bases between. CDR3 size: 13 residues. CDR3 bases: TGTGCCAGCAGCTTGGGCCCCTTCAATGAGCAGTTCTTC. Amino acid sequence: CASSLGPFNEQFF.

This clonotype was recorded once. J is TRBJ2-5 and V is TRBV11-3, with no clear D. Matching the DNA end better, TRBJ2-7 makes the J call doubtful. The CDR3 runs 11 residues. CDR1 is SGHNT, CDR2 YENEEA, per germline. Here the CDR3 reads CASSVNYEQYF. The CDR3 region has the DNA TGTGCCAGCAGCGTAAACTACGAGCAGTACTTC.

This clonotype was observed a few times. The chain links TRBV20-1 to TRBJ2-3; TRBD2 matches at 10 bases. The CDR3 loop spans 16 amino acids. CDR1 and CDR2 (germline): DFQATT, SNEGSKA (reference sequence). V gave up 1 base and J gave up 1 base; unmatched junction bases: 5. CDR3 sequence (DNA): TGCAGTGCTAGAGGGCACACTAGCGGGGGCACAGATACGCAGTATTTT. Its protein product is CSARGHTSGGTDTQYF.

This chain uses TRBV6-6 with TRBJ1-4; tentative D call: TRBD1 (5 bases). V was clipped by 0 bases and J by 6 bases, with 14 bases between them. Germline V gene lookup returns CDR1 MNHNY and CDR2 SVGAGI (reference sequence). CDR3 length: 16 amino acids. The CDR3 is CASSYSQGPTDEKLFF. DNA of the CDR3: TGTGCCAGCAGTTACTCTCAGGGCCCCACCGATGAAAAACTGTTTTTT.

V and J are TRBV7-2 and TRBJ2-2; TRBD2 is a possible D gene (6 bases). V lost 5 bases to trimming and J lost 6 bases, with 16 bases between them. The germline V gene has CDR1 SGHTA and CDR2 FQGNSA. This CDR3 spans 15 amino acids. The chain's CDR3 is CASSPGVWGAGELFF. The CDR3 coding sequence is TGTGCCAGCAGCCCTGGGGTATGGGGGGCCGGGGAGCTGTTTTTT.

For the CDR3, the DNA is TGTGCCAGCAGCCCGTGGGTTCGGCAGCCCCAGCATTTT. Translated: CASSPWVRQPQHF. The chain is built from TRBV7-2 and TRBJ1-5, with unresolved D. Germline V gene sequence: CDR1 SGHTA, CDR2 FQGNSA. V was trimmed by 5 bases and J by 7 bases, leaving 12 bases between them. This CDR3 spans 13 amino acids.

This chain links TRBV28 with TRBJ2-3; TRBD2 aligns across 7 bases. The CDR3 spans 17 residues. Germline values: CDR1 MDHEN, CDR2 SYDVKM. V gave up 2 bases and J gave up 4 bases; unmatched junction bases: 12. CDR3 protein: CASSLEEAGVLADTQYF. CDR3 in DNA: TGTGCCAGCAGTTTAGAGGAGGCGGGAGTCTTGGCAGATACGCAGTATTTT.

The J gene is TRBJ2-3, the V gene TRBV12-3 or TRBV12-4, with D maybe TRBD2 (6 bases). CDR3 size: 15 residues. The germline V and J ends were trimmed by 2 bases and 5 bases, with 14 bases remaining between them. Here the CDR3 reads CASSLSRGFGDTQYF. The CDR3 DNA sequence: TGTGCCAGCAGTTTATCCCGGGGGTTTGGAGATACGCAGTATTTT.

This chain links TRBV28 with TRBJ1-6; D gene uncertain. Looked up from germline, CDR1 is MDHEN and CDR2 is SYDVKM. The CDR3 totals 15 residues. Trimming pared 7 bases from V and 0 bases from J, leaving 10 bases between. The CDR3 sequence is CASKSESSYNSPLHF. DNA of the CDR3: TGTGCCAGCAAATCCGAGAGCTCCTATAATTCACCCCTCCACTTT.

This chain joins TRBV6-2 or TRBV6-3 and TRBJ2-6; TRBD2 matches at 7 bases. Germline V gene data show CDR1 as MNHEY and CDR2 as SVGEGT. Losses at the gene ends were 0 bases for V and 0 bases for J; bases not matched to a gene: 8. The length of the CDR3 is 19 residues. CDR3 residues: CASSYSFGGGPSGANVLTF. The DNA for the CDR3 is TGTGCCAGCAGTTACTCGTTTGGGGGAGGGCCCTCTGGGGCCAACGTCCTGACTTTC.

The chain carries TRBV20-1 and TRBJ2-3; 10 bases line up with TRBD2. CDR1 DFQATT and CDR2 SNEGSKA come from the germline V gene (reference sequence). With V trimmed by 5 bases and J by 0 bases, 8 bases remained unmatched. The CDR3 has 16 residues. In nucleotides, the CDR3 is TGCAGTGCTCGTCGGACTAGCGGAGTTAGCACAGATACGCAGTATTTT. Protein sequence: CSARRTSGVSTDTQYF.

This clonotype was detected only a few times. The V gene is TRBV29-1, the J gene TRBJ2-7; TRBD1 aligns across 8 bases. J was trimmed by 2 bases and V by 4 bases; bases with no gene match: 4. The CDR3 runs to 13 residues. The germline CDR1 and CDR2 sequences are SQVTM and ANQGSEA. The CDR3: CSVVTGEAYEQYF. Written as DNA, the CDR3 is TGCAGCGTTGTGACAGGGGAAGCCTACGAGCAGTACTTC.